These 2 T cell receptor beta chains came from one sample sequenced in a study of T cells after yellow fever vaccination. MiXCR, run by TCRdb on the 5' RACE reads, gives a single entry per CDR3 protein. The sample yields hundreds of thousands of distinct CDR3 sequences, roughly 13% seen once. The specimen comprised PBMCs, sampled on the day of the yellow fever booster vaccination. The origin of the receptors is a man younger than 40 who received the YFV17D yellow fever vaccine.

This clonotype appeared a few times. This chain joins TRBV12-3 or TRBV12-4 and TRBJ1-1; D is uncertain. This CDR3 has 12 amino acids. The V end lost 3 bases, the J end lost 8 bases, and 10 bases lay between the germline ends. The CDR3 reads CASSFGGQEAFF. In nucleotides, the CDR3 is TGTGCCAGCAGTTTTGGAGGGCAAGAAGCTTTCTTT.

In this sample, this clonotype turned up a few times. This chain links TRBV5-4 with TRBJ2-5, with TRBD2 matching 8 bases. This CDR3 spans 15 amino acids. The V gene end was trimmed by 3 bases and the J gene end by 4 bases; junction bases not matched to a gene: 8. In germline, CDR1 is SGHNT, CDR2 YYREEE (reference sequence). CDR3 in amino acids: CASSYQAGEGETQYF. In nucleotides, the CDR3 is TGTGCCAGCAGCTACCAAGCGGGAGAAGGAGAGACCCAGTACTTC. Full variable domain (rest looked up from reference TRBV5-4 and TRBJ2-5): ETGVTQSPTHLIKTRGQQVTLRCSSQSGHNTVSWYQQALGQGPQFIFQYYREEENGRGNFPPRFSGLQFPNYSSELNVNALELDDSALYLCASSYQAGEGETQYFGPGTRLLVL.